This TCR beta chain was found in a study of cytomegalovirus exposure and HLA in healthy donors. General observations from the study: In an earlier analysis, in some 600 donors, most V segments appeared productive either ~90% or ~30% of the time. The authors assumed roughly uniform sequencing depth across donors for presence/absence analyses. Later analysis placed DRB1 highest and HLA-C lowest in TCR association rates, which differed by HLA locus.

The CDR3 is 14 residues long. The germline V gene has CDR1 ENHRY and CDR2 SYGVKD. J was trimmed by 2 bases and V by 10 bases; bases with no gene match: 9. As to this clone: Its cognate antigen is unknown.

60 Vbeta and 13 Jbeta primers were used in PCR. The assay was immunoSEQ multiplex PCR, and TCRdb's table has in-frame clones only and misses some. The data hold under 200,000 clones, with 82% observed a single time. This clonotype was obtained from a girl aged 5-17 years in good health and CMV-seropositive. Sequencing was performed on PBMCs. This chain uses TRBV10-3 with TRBJ2-7; TRBD2 aligns across 9 bases. This CDR3 reads CATTGPSGTYEQYF. Written as DNA, the CDR3 is TGTGCCACCACAGGGCCTAGCGGGACCTACGAGCAGTACTTC.